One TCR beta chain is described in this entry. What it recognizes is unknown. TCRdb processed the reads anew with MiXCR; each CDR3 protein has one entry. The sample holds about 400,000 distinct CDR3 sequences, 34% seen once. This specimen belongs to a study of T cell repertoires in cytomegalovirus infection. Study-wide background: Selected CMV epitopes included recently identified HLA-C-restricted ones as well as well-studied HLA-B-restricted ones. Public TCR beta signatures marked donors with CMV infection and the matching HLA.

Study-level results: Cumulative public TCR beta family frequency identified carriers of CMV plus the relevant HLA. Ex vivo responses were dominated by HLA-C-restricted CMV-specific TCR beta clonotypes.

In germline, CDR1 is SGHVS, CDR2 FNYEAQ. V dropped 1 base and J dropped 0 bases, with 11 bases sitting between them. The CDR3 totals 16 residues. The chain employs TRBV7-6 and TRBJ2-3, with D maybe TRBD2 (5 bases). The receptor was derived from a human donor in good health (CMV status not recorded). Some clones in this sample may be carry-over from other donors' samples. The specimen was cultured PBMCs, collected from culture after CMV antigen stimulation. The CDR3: CASSLGTGTSTDTQYF. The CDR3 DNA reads TGTGCCAGCAGCTTAGGGACGGGAACAAGCACAGATACGCAGTATTTT.